The clone carrying this TCR beta chain appeared many times. The antigen is unknown. The ends were cut back, 4 bases at V and 2 bases at J, with 16 bases in the middle. The CDR3 sequence is 16 residues long. The V gene's germline CDR1 is KGHSH and CDR2 LQKENI. The record originates from a study of T cells in Graves' hyperthyroidism and ophthalmopathy. Overall study context: Blood from the periphery was taken at initial diagnosis, before any treatment. Study outcomes and limitations: Blood also carried most thyroid clonotypes expanded above 0.001.

TCR beta CDR3 region amplification was performed from RNA transcripts. With the HTBI primer set, the TCR CDR3 went through a first round of RT-PCR. TCRdb passed the multiplex PCR reads through MiXCR, listing each CDR3 protein once. The table includes hundreds of thousands of distinct CDR3 sequences, more than 15% detected once. The specimen was blood. The receptor comes from a woman between 18 and 29 years old with Graves' hyperthyroidism that later progressed to Graves' ophthalmopathy. The chain couples TRBV18 to TRBJ2-3; no reliable D call. The CDR3 sequence: CASSRLGFIYTDTQYF. In DNA form, the CDR3 reads TGTGCCAGCTCACGTCTAGGGTTTATATACACAGATACGCAGTATTTT.